This T cell receptor (beta chain) was sequenced in a study of identical twins. TCRdb independently ran MiXCR on the 5' RACE reads; one entry per CDR3 protein. The sample records 700,000 to 950,000 distinct CDR3 sequences, 9% to 15% being singletons. As concerns this clonotype: Its antigen is unidentified.

Study-wide points: Zero-insertion analyses were open to partial confounding by invariant MAIT and iNKT cells.

V was pared by 0 bases and J by 3 bases, with 12 bases between. The CDR3 consists of 16 residues. Germline V gene sequence: CDR1 MNHEY, CDR2 SVGAGI. This sample was also put to use in a study of yellow fever vaccine responses in identical twins. That source adds: Twin vaccine T cell responses reportedly seemed partly convergent, partly personalized.

This rearrangement joins TRBV6-5 to TRBJ2-1; D is undetermined. The source material was PBMCs. The sequence derives from a woman under 30 in good health. Here the CDR3 reads CASSYSIGGRYNEQFF. DNA of the CDR3: TGTGCCAGCAGTTACTCGATTGGCGGCCGCTACAATGAGCAGTTCTTC.